A selection of T cell receptor beta chains follows, all from one sample in a study of CD8 T cells in Susac syndrome. One entry per CDR3 protein results from TCRdb running MiXCR on the immunoSEQ multiplex PCR reads. The table includes roughly 400,000 distinct CDR3 sequences, 75% to 90% detected once. Sequencing was performed on CD8+ T cells from PBMCs. These receptors all stem from a human donor with multiple sclerosis. Both conserved end residues are part of each CDR3. The D gene is left open where the match is weak. Clone size is not always given. Where it is, it says once, few, many or a class for expanded clones.

>.|TRBV27|once|TRBJ2-7
TGTGCCAGCAGCCTGGGGGGTACTCCGGAGCAGTACTTC
CASSLGGTPEQYF
>TRBD2|TRBV5-1|.|TRBJ2-3
TGCGCCAGCAGCTTGGAGGTAGGGAGGGAAGATACGCAGTATTTT
CASSLEVGREDTQYF
>TRBD2|TRBV6-1|.|TRBJ2-1
TGTGCCAGCAGTATGCCCGTAAACCTAGCGGGGGGAGGAAATGAGCAGTTCTTC
CASSMPVNLAGGGNEQFF
>TRBD1|TRBV7-9|.|TRBJ2-3
TGTGCCAGCAGCTTAAACAGGGGCGGCACAGATACGCAGTATTTT
CASSLNRGGTDTQYF
>TRBD1|TRBV27|.|TRBJ2-7
TGTGCCAGCAGTGGACAGGCTCTCGCTGGCGAGCAGTACTTC
CASSGQALAGEQYF
>.|TRBV6-2/TRBV6-3|few|TRBJ2-1
TGTGCCAGCAGCTGGTTCCGGGACACCAATCGTAATGAGCAGTTCTTC
CASSWFRDTNRNEQFF
>TRBD2|TRBV2|.|TRBJ2-1
TGTGCCAGCGGGAGTTCAAAACTAGCGGGGCTATACAATGAGCAGTTCTTC
CASGSSKLAGLYNEQFF
>TRBD2|TRBV7-2|.|TRBJ2-7
TGTGCCAGCAGCTTAGAACGGCTAGCGGGAGGTTCCTACGAGCAGTACTTC
CASSLERLAGGSYEQYF
>TRBD2|TRBV5-1|.|TRBJ2-1
TGCGCCAGCAGCTTCGGACTAGCGGGGGGCAACAGAGGGGAGCAGTTCTTC
CASSFGLAGGNRGEQFF
>TRBD1|TRBV5-6|.|TRBJ1-1
TGTGCCAGCAGCTCTAGGACAGGGGGCCACACTGAAGCTTTCTTT
CASSSRTGGHTEAFF
>TRBD2|TRBV11-2|.|TRBJ2-7
TGTGCCAGCAGCCCAAGTCAAGCGGGACCTTACGAGCAGTACTTC
CASSPSQAGPYEQYF
>.|TRBV19|few|TRBJ2-7
TGTGCCAGTAGTATAGACGGGACAAGATACTACGAGCAGTACTTC
CASSIDGTRYYEQYF
>.|TRBV25-1|.|TRBJ2-7
TGTGCCAGCAGTGACTGGGACCTACCCTACGAGCAGTACTTC
CASSDWDLPYEQYF
>.|TRBV30|.|TRBJ1-5
TGTGCCTGGAGTGGCGTAGAGAATCAGCCCCAGCATTTT
CAWSGVENQPQHF
>TRBD1|TRBV20-1|.|TRBJ2-7
TGCAGTGCTAGAGATGGGACAGCGTCCTACGAGCAGTACTTC
CSARDGTASYEQYF
>.|TRBV27|.|TRBJ2-3
TGTGCCAGCCTTCCATTTAGCGAAATCCCAGATACGCAGTATTTT
CASLPFSEIPDTQYF
>TRBD2|TRBV27|.|TRBJ2-1
TGTGCCAGCAGGCCCAATGGGCTAGCGGGATACAATGAGCAGTTCTTC
CASRPNGLAGYNEQFF
>.|TRBV9|.|TRBJ1-3
TGTGCCAGCAGCGCCAGCGGGGGGGGCTCTGGAAACACCATATATTTT
CASSASGGGSGNTIYF
>TRBD2|TRBV5-1|.|TRBJ2-7
TGCGCCAGCAGCTCTAGCGGGGGAAGCTCCTACGAGCAGTACTTC
CASSSSGGSSYEQYF
>.|TRBV6-5|once|TRBJ2-7
TGTGCCAGCAGTTTGTCTCTCACCGAGTCAGCTTACGAGCAGTACTTC
CASSLSLTESAYEQYF
>.|TRBV12-3/TRBV12-4|.|TRBJ1-2
TGTGCCAGCAGTTTATCGGGGATTCACTATGGCTACACCTTC
CASSLSGIHYGYTF
>TRBD1|TRBV27|.|TRBJ1-5
TGTGCCAGCAGCCGGACAGGGAGAATAGGACAGCCCCAGCATTTT
CASSRTGRIGQPQHF
>TRBD2|TRBV19|.|TRBJ2-1
TGTGCCAGTAGCGCTAGCGGGTTATACAATGAGCAGTTCTTC
CASSASGLYNEQFF
>.|TRBV9|.|TRBJ2-7
TGTGCCAGCAGCGTCCCCAGGGACTCAAATACCTACGAGCAGTACTTC
CASSVPRDSNTYEQYF
>.|TRBV19|once|TRBJ1-6
TGTGCCAAAGACAATTCACCCCTCCACTTT
CAKDNSPLHF
>TRBD2|TRBV5-1|.|TRBJ2-2
TGCGCCAGCAGCTTGGACCTAGCGGGGAAGAACACCGGGGAGCTGTTTTTT
CASSLDLAGKNTGELFF
>TRBD2|TRBV7-6|.|TRBJ2-7
TGTGCCAGCAGCCCAGGACTAGCGGGATCTAGCGAGCAGTACTTC
CASSPGLAGSSEQYF
>.|TRBV9|.|TRBJ1-6
TGTGCCAGCAGCGTAGATGGCGGCAGTTCACCCCTCCACTTT
CASSVDGGSSPLHF
>TRBD2|TRBV6-1|.|TRBJ2-7
TGTGCCAGCAGTGAACTGACAGGGGTACTAGCGGGATTTATGGGCTACGAGCAGTACTTC
CASSELTGVLAGFMGYEQYF
>TRBD2|TRBV7-6|.|TRBJ2-1
TGTGCCAGCAGCCGCGGTAGCAGCGGGAGTCTAAATGAGCAGTTCTTC
CASSRGSSGSLNEQFF
>.|TRBV29-1|few|TRBJ2-7
TGCAGCGTTGGGTACAGGACGCCCTACGAGCAGTACTTC
CSVGYRTPYEQYF
>.|TRBV4-1|.|TRBJ2-2
TGCGCCAGCAGCACCCGGACACTCCCGCCCACCGGGGAGCTGTTTTTT
CASSTRTLPPTGELFF
>TRBD1|TRBV7-3|.|TRBJ2-7
TGTGCCAGCAGCTCATTCGGGACAGCCGGAAACGAGCAGTACTTC
CASSSFGTAGNEQYF
>.|TRBV20-1|few|TRBJ2-4
TGCAGTGCAAATCGACCGGAAATTCAGTACTTC
CSANRPEIQYF
>TRBD1|TRBV5-4|.|TRBJ2-1
TGTGCCAGCGGAACCCGGGACAGGTCCTACAATGAGCAGTTCTTC
CASGTRDRSYNEQFF
>.|TRBV27|.|TRBJ1-2
TGTGCCAGCAGTCCGACAGGACAGAACTATGGCTACACCTTC
CASSPTGQNYGYTF
>.|TRBV14|.|TRBJ1-1
TGTGCCAGCAGCCGAACAGGATACACTGAAGCTTTCTTT
CASSRTGYTEAFF
>.|TRBV6-1|once|TRBJ2-3
TGTGCCAGCAGTGAAAACCTCCCCACAGATAGGCAGTATTTT
CASSENLPTDRQYF
>.|TRBV30|once|TRBJ2-1
TGTGCCTGGAGTCCCCGCTGGGGTAGGGGGTACAATGAGCAGTTCTTC
CAWSPRWGRGYNEQFF
>TRBD2|TRBV19|.|TRBJ2-2
TGTGCCAGTGGGAGTCTAGCGGGAAGCACCGGGGAGCTGTTTTTT
CASGSLAGSTGELFF
>TRBD2|TRBV4-1|.|TRBJ2-2
TGCGCCAGCAGCCAAAACACCGCGGGAGTCCCGAACACCGGGGAGCTGTTTTTT
CASSQNTAGVPNTGELFF